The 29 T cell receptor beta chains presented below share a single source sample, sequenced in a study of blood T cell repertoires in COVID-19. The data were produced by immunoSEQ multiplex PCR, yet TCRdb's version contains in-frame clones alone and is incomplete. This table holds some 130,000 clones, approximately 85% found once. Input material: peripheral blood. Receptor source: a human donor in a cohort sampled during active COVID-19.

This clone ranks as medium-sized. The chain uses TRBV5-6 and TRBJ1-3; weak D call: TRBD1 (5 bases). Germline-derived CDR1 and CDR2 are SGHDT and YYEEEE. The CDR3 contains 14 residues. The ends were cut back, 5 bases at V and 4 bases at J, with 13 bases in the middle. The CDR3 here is CASSSTPGGNTIYF. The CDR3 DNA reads TGTGCCAGCAGTTCGACCCCAGGGGGAAACACCATATATTTT.

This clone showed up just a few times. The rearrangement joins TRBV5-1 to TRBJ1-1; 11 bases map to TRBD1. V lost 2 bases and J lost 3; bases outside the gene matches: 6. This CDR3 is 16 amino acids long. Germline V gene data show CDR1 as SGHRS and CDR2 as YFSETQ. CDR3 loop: CASSLDRTGGDTEAFF. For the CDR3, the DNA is TGCGCCAGCAGCTTAGATCGGACAGGGGGCGACACTGAAGCTTTCTTT.

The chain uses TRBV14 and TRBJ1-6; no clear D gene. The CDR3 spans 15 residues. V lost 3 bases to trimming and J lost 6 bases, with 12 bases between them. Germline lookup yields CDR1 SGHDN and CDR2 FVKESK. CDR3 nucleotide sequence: TGTGCCAGCAGCCATGCCGGACTCTTTAATTCACCCCTCCACTTT. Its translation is CASSHAGLFNSPLHF.

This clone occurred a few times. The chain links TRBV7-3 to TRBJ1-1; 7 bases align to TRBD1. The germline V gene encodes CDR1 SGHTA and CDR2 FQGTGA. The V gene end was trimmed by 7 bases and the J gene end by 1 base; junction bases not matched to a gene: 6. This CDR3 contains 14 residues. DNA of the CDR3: TGTGCCAGCAAGGAGGAGGGGGCGAACACTGAAGCTTTCTTT. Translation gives CASKEEGANTEAFF. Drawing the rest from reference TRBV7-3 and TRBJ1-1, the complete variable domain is GAGVSQTPSNKVTEKGKYVELRCDPISGHTALYWYRQSLGQGPEFLIYFQGTGAADDSGLPNDRFFAVRPEGSVSTLKIQRTERGDSAVYLCASKEEGANTEAFFGQGTRLTVV.

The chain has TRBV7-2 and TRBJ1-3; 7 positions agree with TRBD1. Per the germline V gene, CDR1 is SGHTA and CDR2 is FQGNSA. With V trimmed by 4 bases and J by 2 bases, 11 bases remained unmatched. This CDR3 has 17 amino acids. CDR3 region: CASSSQNRGPAGNTIYF. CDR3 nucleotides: TGTGCCAGCAGCTCACAAAACAGGGGTCCGGCTGGAAACACCATATATTTT.

The DNA of the CDR3 is TGTGCCAGCAGTAACTACCGGGGCACTGAAGCTTTCTTT. Its translation: CASSNYRGTEAFF. The rearrangement uses TRBV12-3 or TRBV12-4 and TRBJ1-1; D not certain. This CDR3 is built from 13 residues. Trimming pared 5 bases from V and 4 bases from J, leaving 11 bases between.

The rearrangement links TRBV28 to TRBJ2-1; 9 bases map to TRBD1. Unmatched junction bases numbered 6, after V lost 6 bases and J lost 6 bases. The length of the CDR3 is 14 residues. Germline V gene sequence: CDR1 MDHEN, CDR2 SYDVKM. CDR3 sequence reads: CASRRQGGTNEQFF. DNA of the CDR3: TGTGCCAGCAGGAGACAGGGGGGAACCAATGAGCAGTTCTTC.

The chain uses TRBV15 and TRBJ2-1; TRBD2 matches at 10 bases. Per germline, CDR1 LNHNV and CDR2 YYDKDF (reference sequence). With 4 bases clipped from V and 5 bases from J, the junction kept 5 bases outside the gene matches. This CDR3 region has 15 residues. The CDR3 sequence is CATSTRTSGNNEQFF. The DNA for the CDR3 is TGTGCCACCAGCACCCGGACTAGCGGAAACAATGAGCAGTTCTTC.

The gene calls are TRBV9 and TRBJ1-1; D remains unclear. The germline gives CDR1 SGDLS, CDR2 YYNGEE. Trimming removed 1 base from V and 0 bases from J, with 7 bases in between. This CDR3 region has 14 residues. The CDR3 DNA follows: TGTGCCAGCAGCGTATCCGGGTTGAACACTGAAGCTTTCTTT. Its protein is CASSVSGLNTEAFF.

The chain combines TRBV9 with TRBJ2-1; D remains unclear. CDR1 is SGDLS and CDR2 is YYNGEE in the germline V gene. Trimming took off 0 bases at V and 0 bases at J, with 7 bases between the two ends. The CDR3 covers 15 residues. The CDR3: CASSVDSSSYNEQFF. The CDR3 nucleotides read TGTGCCAGCAGCGTAGACTCGAGCTCCTACAATGAGCAGTTCTTC.

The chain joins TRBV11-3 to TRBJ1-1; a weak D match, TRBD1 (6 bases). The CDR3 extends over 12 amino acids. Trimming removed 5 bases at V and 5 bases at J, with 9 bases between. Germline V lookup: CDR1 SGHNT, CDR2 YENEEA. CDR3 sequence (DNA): TGTGCCAGCAGCCCAGGGGTTACTGAAGCTTTCTTT. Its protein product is CASSPGVTEAFF.

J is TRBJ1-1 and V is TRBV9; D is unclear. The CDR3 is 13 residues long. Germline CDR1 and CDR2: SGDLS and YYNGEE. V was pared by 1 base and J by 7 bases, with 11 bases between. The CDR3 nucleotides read TGTGCCAGCAGCGTATCTAGTCTCGGTGAAGCTTTCTTT. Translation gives CASSVSSLGEAFF.

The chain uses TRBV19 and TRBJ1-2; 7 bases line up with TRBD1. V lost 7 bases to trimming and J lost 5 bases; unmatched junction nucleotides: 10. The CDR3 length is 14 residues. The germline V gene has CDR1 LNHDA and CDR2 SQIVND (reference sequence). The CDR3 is CASIEGASGYGYTF. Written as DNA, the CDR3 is TGTGCCAGTATCGAGGGGGCTTCGGGATATGGCTACACCTTC. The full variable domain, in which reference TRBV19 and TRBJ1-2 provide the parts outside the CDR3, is DGGITQSPKYLFRKEGQNVTLSCEQNLNHDAMYWYRQDPGQGLRLIYYSQIVNDFQKGDIAEGYSVSREKKESFPLTVTSAQKNPTAFYLCASIEGASGYGYTFGSGTRLTVV.

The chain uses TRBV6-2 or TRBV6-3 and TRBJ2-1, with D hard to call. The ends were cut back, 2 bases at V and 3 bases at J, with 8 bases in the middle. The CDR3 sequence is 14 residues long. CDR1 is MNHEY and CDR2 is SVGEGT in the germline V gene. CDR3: CASSYVSSYNEQFF. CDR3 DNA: TGTGCCAGCAGTTACGTTTCTAGCTACAATGAGCAGTTCTTC.

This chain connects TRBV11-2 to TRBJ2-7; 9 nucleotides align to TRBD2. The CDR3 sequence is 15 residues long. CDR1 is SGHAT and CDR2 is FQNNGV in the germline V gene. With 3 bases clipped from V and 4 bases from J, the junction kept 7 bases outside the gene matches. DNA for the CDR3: TGTGCCAGCAGCTTTAGCGGGAGAATATTATACGAGCAGTACGTC. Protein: CASSFSGRILYEQYV.

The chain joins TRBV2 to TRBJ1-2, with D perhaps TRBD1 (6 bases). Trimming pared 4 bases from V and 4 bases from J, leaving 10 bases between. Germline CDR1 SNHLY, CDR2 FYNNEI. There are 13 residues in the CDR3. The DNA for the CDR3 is TGTGCCAGCAGTGCCTCAGGGGTCTATGGCTACACCTTC. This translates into CASSASGVYGYTF.

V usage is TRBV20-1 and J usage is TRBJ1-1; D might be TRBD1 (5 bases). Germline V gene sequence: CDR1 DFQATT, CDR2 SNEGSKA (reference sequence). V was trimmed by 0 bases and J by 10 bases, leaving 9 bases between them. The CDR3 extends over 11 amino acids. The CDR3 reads CSARDDSLAFF. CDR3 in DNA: TGCAGTGCTAGAGATGACAGCTTAGCTTTCTTT.

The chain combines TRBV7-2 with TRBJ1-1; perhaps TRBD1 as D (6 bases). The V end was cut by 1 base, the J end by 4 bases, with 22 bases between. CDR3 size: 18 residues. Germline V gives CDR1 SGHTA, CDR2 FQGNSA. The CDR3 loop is CASSLEGVLQGLFTEAFF. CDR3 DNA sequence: TGTGCCAGCAGCTTAGAGGGAGTACTACAGGGTTTGTTCACTGAAGCTTTCTTT.

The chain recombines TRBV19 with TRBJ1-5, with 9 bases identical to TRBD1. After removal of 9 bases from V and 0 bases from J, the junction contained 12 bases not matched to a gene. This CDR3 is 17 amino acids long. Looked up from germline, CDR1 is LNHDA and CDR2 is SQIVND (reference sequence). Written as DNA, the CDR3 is TGTGCCAGCGGACAGGGGTATTGGGAATATAGCAATCAGCCCCAGCATTTT. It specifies CASGQGYWEYSNQPQHF.

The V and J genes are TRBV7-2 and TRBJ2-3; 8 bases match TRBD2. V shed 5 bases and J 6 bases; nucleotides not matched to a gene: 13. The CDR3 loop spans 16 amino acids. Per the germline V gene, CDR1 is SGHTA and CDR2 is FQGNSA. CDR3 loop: CASSNLRAGVGDTQYF. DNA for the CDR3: TGTGCCAGCAGCAACCTCCGAGCGGGGGTAGGGGATACGCAGTATTTT.

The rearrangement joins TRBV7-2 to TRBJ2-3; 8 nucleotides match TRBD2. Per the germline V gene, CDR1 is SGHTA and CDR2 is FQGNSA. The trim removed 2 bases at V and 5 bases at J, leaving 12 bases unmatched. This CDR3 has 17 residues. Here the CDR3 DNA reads TGTGCCAGCAGCTTAAGGTTTCAAGCGGGAGAGGAAGATACGCAGTATTTT. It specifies CASSLRFQAGEEDTQYF.

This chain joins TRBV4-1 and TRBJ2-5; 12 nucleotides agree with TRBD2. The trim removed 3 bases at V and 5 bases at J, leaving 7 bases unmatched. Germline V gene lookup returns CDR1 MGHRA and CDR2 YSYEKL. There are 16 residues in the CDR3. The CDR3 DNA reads TGCGCCAGCAGCCAGGCTAGCGGGGGGGCTGGTGAGACCCAGTACTTC. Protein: CASSQASGGAGETQYF.

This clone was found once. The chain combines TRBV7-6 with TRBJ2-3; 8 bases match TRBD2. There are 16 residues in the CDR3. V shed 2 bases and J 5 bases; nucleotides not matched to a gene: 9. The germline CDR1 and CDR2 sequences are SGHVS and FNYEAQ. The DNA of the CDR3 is TGTGCCAGCAGCTTAAATGGAGCGGGAGAGGGAGATACGCAGTATTTT. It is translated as CASSLNGAGEGDTQYF.

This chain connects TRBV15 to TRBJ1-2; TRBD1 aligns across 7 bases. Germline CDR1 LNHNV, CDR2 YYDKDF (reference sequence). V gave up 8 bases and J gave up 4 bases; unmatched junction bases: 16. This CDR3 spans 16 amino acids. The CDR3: CATFDSGQVLTYGYTF. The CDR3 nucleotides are TGTGCCACCTTTGATAGTGGACAGGTTCTAACCTATGGCTACACCTTC. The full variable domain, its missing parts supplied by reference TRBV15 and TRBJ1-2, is DAMVIQNPRYQVTQFGKPVTLSCSQTLNHNVMYWYQQKSSQAPKLLFHYYDKDFNNEADTPDNFQSRRPNTSFCFLDIRSPGLGDTAMYLCATFDSGQVLTYGYTFGSGTRLTVV.

The CDR3 here is CASSQAKHVRSQNIQYF. As DNA, the CDR3 is TGCGCCAGCAGTCAAGCGAAACATGTGCGGTCGCAAAACATTCAGTACTTC. V and J are TRBV23-1 and TRBJ2-4; D not certain. TRBV23-1 carries the ORF label, with uncertain function. V lost 2 bases and J 5 bases, leaving 19 bases between the germline ends. This CDR3 comprises 17 residues.

The CDR3 protein is CASSLKRGSRNTEAFF. CDR3 bases: TGTGCCAGCAGCCTAAAAAGAGGTAGTCGGAACACTGAAGCTTTCTTT. The rearrangement joins TRBV5-6 to TRBJ1-1; no clear D gene. Trimming took off 4 bases at V and 1 base at J, with 17 bases between the two ends. Germline loops: CDR1 SGHDT, CDR2 YYEEEE. The CDR3 extends over 16 amino acids.

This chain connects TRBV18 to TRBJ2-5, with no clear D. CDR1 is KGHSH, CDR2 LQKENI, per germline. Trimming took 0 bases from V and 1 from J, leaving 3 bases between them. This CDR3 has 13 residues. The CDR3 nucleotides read TGTGCCAGCTCACCACCCAGCCAAGAGACCCAGTACTTC. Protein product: CASSPPSQETQYF.

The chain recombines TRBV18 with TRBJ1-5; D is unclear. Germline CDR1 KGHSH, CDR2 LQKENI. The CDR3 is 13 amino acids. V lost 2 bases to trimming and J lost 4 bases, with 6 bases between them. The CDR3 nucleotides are TGTGCCAGCTCACCAGGGCCGAATCAGCCCCAGCATTTT. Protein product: CASSPGPNQPQHF. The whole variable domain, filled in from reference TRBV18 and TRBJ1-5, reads NAGVMQNPRHLVRRRGQEARLRCSPMKGHSHVYWYRQLPEEGLKFMVYLQKENIIDESGMPKERFSAEFPKEGPSILRIQQVVRGDSAAYFCASSPGPNQPQHFGDGTRLSIL.

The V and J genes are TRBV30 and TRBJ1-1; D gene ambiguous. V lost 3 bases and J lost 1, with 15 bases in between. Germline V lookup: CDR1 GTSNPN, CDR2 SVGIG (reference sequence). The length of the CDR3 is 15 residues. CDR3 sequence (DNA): TGTGCCTGGAGACTCGAGGGTAGCAGGAACACTGAAGCTTTCTTT. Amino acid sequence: CAWRLEGSRNTEAFF.